Detailed here is one TCR beta chain. Via MiXCR, TCRdb re-called the reads, giving one row per CDR3 protein. This table holds around 530,000 distinct CDR3 sequences, more than 20% found once. The data are from a study of T cell repertoires in cytomegalovirus infection. On the study more broadly: Public TCR beta signatures indicated both CMV infection and matching HLA type.

Sequencing was carried out using PBMCs. The receptor was derived from a human donor in good health (CMV status not recorded). Some clones in this sample may be carry-over from other donors' samples.

CDR3 residues: CATSDRDREGNTEAFF. CDR3 in DNA: TGTGCCACCAGTGACAGGGACAGGGAGGGGAACACTGAAGCTTTCTTT. This chain uses TRBV24-1 with TRBJ1-1, with 9 bases matching TRBD1. The ends lost 4 bases at V and 1 base at J; junction bases unmatched: 6. The CDR3 sequence is 16 residues long. Germline CDR1 KGHDR, CDR2 SFDVKD.